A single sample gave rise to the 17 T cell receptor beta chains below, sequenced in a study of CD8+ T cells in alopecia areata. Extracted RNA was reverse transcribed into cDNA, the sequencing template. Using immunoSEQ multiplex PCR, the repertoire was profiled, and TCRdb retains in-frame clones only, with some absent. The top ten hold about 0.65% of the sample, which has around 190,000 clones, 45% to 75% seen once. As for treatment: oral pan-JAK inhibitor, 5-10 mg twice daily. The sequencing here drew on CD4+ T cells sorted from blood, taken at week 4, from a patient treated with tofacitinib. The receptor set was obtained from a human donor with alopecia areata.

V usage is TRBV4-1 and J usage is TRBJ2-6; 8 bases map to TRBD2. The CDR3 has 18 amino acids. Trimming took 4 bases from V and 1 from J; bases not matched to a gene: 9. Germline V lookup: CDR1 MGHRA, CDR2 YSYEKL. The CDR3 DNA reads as TGCGCCAGCAGCCGACCAGCGGGGGCAACGTCTGGGGCCAACGTCCTGACTTTC. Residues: CASSRPAGATSGANVLTF.

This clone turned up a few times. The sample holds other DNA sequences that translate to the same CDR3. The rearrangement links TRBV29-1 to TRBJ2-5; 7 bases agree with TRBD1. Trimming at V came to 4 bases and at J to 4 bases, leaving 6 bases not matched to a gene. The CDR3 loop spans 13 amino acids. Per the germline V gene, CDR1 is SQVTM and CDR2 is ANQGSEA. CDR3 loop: CSVVRTGGETQYF. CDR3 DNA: TGCAGCGTTGTCAGGACAGGCGGAGAGACCCAGTACTTC. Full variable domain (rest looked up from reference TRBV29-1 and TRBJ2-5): SAVISQKPSRDICQRGTSLTIQCQVDSQVTMMFWYRQQPGQSLTLIATANQGSEATYESGFVIDKFPISRPNLTFSTLTVSNMSPEDSSIYLCSVVRTGGETQYFGPGTRLLVL.

The CDR3 spells CASSMDRGRSGYTF. The CDR3 DNA reads as TGTGCCAGTAGTATGGACAGGGGGCGATCCGGCTACACCTTC. The gene calls are TRBV19 and TRBJ1-2; TRBD1 matches 11 bases. Trimming took 3 bases from V and 8 from J; bases not matched to a gene: 5. The germline V gene encodes CDR1 LNHDA and CDR2 SQIVND (reference sequence). The CDR3 has 14 residues.

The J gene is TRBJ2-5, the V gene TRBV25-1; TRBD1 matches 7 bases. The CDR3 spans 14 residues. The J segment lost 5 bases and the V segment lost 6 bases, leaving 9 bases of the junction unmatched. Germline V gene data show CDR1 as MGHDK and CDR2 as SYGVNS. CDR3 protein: CASRSGGVWETQYF. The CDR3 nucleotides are TGTGCCAGCAGATCAGGGGGTGTTTGGGAGACCCAGTACTTC.

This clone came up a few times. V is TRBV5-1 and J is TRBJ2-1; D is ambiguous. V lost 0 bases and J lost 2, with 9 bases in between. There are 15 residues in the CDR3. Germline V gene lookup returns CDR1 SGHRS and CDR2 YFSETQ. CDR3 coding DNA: TGCGCCAGCAGCTTGGAGCCCTCCACCTACAATGAGCAGTTCTTC. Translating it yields CASSLEPSTYNEQFF.

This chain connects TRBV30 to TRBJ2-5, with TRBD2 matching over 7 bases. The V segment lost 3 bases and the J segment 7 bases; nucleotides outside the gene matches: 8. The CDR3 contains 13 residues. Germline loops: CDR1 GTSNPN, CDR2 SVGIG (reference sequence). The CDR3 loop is CAWRLAPGTTQYF. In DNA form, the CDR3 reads TGTGCCTGGAGACTAGCGCCCGGGACGACCCAGTACTTC.

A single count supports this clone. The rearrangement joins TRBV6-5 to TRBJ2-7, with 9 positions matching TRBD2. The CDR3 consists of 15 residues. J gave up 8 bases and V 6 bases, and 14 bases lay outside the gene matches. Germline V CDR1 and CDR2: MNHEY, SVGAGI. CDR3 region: CASRSPGLAPSQQYF. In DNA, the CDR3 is TGTGCCAGCAGATCCCCTGGACTAGCGCCAAGCCAGCAGTACTTC.

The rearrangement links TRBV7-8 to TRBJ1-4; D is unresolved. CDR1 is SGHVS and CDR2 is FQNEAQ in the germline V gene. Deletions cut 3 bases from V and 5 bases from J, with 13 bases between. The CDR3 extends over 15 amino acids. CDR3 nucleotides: TGTGCCAGCAGCTTTGGTTCCAAGTCCAATGAAAAACTGTTTTTT. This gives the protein CASSFGSKSNEKLFF.

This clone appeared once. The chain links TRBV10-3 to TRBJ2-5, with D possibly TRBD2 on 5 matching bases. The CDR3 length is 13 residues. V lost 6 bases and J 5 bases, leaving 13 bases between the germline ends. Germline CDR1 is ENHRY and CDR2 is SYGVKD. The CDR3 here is CAIRDPGGETQYF. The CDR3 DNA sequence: TGTGCCATCAGGGACCCCGGCGGGGAGACCCAGTACTTC.

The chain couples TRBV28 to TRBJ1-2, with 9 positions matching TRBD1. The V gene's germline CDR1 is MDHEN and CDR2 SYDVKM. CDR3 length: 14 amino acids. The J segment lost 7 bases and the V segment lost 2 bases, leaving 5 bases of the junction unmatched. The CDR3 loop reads CASSLRGQGSGYTF. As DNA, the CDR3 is TGTGCCAGCAGTTTACGGGGACAGGGTAGTGGCTACACCTTC.

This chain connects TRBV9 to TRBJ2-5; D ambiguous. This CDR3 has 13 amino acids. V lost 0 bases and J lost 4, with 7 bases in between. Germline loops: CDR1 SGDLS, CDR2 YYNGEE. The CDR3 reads CASSVAAGETQYF. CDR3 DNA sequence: TGTGCCAGCAGCGTAGCTGCAGGAGAGACCCAGTACTTC. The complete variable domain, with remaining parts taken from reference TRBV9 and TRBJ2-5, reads DSGVTQTPKHLITATGQRVTLRCSPRSGDLSVYWYQQSLDQGLQFLIQYYNGEERAKGNILERFSAQQFPDLHSELNLSSLELGDSALYFCASSVAAGETQYFGPGTRLLVL.

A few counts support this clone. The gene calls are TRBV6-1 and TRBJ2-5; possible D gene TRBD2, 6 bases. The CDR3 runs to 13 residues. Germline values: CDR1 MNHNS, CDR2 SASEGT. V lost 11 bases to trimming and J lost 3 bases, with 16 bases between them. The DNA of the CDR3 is TGTGCCGGGGGTAGCGGAATCGAAGAGACCCAGTACTTC. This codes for CAGGSGIEETQYF.

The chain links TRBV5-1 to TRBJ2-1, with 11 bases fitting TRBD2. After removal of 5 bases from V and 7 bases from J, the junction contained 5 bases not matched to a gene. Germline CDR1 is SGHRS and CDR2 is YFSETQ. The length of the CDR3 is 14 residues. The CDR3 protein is CASRALAGVNEQFF. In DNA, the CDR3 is TGCGCCAGCAGGGCACTAGCGGGAGTAAATGAGCAGTTCTTC.

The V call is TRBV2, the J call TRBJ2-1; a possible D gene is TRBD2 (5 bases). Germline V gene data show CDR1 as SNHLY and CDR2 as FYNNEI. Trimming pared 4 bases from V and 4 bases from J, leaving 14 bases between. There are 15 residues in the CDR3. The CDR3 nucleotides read TGTGCCAGCAGTGCCGGGGTAGTAGGGTACAATGAGCAGTTCTTC. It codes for CASSAGVVGYNEQFF.

The chain's CDR3 is CASSPWTSGNFYEQYF. DNA of the CDR3: TGCGCCAGCAGCCCTTGGACTAGCGGAAATTTCTACGAGCAGTACTTC. V usage is TRBV5-1 and J usage is TRBJ2-7, with TRBD2 matching 10 bases. CDR1 is SGHRS, CDR2 YFSETQ, per germline. This CDR3 has 16 residues. The ends lost 4 bases at V and 3 bases at J; junction bases unmatched: 10.

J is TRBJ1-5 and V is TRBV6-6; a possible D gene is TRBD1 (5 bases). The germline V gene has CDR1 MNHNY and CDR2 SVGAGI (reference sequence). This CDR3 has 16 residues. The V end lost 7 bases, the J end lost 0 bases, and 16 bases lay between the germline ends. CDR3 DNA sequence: TGTGCCAGCACCCGAACCGGGACGGTTAGCAATCAGCCCCAGCATTTT. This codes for CASTRTGTVSNQPQHF.

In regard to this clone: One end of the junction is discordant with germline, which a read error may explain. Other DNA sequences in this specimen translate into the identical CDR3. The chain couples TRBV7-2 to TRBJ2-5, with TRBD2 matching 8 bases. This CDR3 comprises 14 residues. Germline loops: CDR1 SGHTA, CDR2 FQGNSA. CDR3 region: CASSLAGRGETQYF. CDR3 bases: TGTGCCAGCAGCCTAGCGGGCCGGGGGGAGACCCAGTACTTC. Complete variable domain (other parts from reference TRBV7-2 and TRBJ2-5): GAGVSQSPSNKVTEKGKDVELRCDPISGHTALYWYRQSLGQGLEFLIYFQGNSAPDKSGLPSDRFSAERTGGSVSTLTIQRTQQEDSAVYLCASSLAGRGETQYFGPGTRLLVL.